The clone carrying this T cell receptor beta chain was counted a few times. What it recognizes is unknown. Time point given: newly diagnosed GD, antithyroid drugs for less than 3 months. Isolated PBMC RNA provided the starting material for the TCR library. V gave up 5 bases and J gave up 0 bases, with 17 bases separating them. The CDR3 is 17 residues long. Germline lookup yields CDR1 MNHNS and CDR2 SASEGT. Construction of the TCR beta libraries employed iRepertoire HTBI primers in conjunction with Arm-PCR of CDR3 regions. One entry per CDR3 protein, called by TCRdb with MiXCR from the multiplex PCR reads. The table records about 460,000 distinct CDR3 sequences, 14% of them present only once. The data belong to a study of regulatory T cells in long-lasting Graves disease. Study-wide results and limits: When disease was persistent, TRBV28, TRBJ1-2 and TRBJ2-5 were the favored segments. Sample size was small, which may have lowered accuracy.

The same sample was also studied in work on T cells in Graves' hyperthyroidism and ophthalmopathy. That study reports: The hyperthyroidism patients had all been newly diagnosed, and their disease duration was under 2 months. Their ages ranged from 18 to 65 years.

Sequenced material: peripheral blood mononuclear cells (PBMCs), taken at new diagnosis, from a patient treated with antithyroid drugs. This receptor was obtained from a woman aged 45-59 years with Graves disease. V usage is TRBV6-1 and J usage is TRBJ2-4, with D possibly matching TRBD1 (6 bases). Written as DNA, the CDR3 is TGTGCCAGCAGTCAACCCACAGGGAGCGTAGCCAAAAACATTCAGTACTTC. Its protein is CASSQPTGSVAKNIQYF.